This passage covers 15 T cell receptor beta chains from one sample sequenced in a study of T cells after yellow fever vaccination. TCRdb re-called the 5' RACE reads through MiXCR, storing one row per CDR3 protein. The sample yields 200,000 to 250,000 distinct CDR3 sequences, 3% to 4% seen once. The sample here was CD4+ T cells sorted from PBMCs, taken 10 days after the yellow fever booster vaccination. The receptors derive from a man aged 18 to 35 who received the YFV17D yellow fever vaccine.

In DNA, the CDR3 is TGTGCCAGCACTTCTAGCGGTGCAGATACGCAGTATTTT. Its translation: CASTSSGADTQYF. V usage is TRBV6-2 or TRBV6-3 and J usage is TRBJ2-3, with 7 bases lining up with TRBD2. V was clipped by 7 bases and J by 4 bases; unmatched bases: 5. CDR1 is MNHEY, CDR2 SVGEGT, per germline. This CDR3 contains 13 residues.

The V and J genes are TRBV2 and TRBJ1-5, with D perhaps matching TRBD1 (5 bases). V gave up 2 bases and J gave up 5 bases, with 7 bases separating them. CDR3 length: 13 residues. In germline, CDR1 is SNHLY, CDR2 FYNNEI. The DNA for the CDR3 is TGTGCCAGCAGTGAACAGGGATATCAGCCCCAGCATTTT. As protein: CASSEQGYQPQHF.

This clonotype was seen at least ten times. The chain links TRBV18 to TRBJ1-6; tentative D call: TRBD1 (5 bases). Germline CDR1 and CDR2: KGHSH and LQKENI. Trimming stripped 4 bases from V and 7 bases from J, with 11 bases between. The CDR3 runs to 14 residues. CDR3 sequence: CASSQGDRNSPLHF. CDR3 DNA: TGTGCCAGCTCACAGGGAGACAGAAATTCACCCCTCCACTTT.

This clonotype was counted between two and nine times. The chain uses TRBV24-1 and TRBJ1-5; D might be TRBD1 (5 bases). The CDR3 length is 15 residues. Looked up from germline, CDR1 is KGHDR and CDR2 is SFDVKD. Trimming shortened V by 3 bases and J by 5 bases, and 13 bases separated the two germline ends. The CDR3 reads CATSDSTREDQPQHF. The CDR3 DNA is TGTGCCACCAGTGATAGTACCAGGGAGGATCAGCCCCAGCATTTT.

This clonotype was counted ten times or more. The chain carries TRBV21-1 and TRBJ2-4; the D call in the table, TRBD2, was not verified against the DNA. TRBV21-1 is labeled a pseudogene. This CDR3 comprises 16 residues. CDR3 in amino acids: CASNSGTSGAKNIQYF. The CDR3 bases are TGTGCCAGCAACTCCGGGACTAGCGGAGCCAAAAACATTCAGTACTTC.

This clonotype was counted ten times or more. The chain joins TRBV5-1 to TRBJ2-7, with TRBD1 identical over 7 bases. Per the germline V gene, CDR1 is SGHRS and CDR2 is YFSETQ. CDR3 length: 12 residues. The CDR3 region is CATWGTAYEQYF. The CDR3 nucleotides are TGCGCAACCTGGGGGACAGCCTACGAGCAGTACTTC.

This clonotype has at least ten counts. The V gene is TRBV20-1, the J gene TRBJ1-6, with 8 nucleotides matching TRBD1. The CDR3 extends over 15 amino acids. The ends lost 6 bases at V and 7 bases at J; junction bases unmatched: 11. The germline V gene has CDR1 DFQATT and CDR2 SNEGSKA (reference sequence). The CDR3 nucleotides are TGCAGTGCCATTGAACGAGACAGGGGAAATTCACCCCTCCACTTT. Its protein product is CSAIERDRGNSPLHF.

The V and J genes are TRBV6-5 and TRBJ1-6; 9 bases agree with TRBD1. Germline trimming cut 6 bases from V and 0 bases from J; bases unmatched to any gene: 6. Germline V gene data show CDR1 as MNHEY and CDR2 as SVGAGI. The CDR3 length is 17 residues. CDR3 amino acids: CASSTGGYPSYNSPLHF. The CDR3 nucleotides are TGTGCCAGCAGCACAGGGGGCTACCCCTCCTATAATTCACCCCTCCACTTT.

This clonotype was recorded many times. CDR3 sequence reads: CASSLEGTDEKLFF. Written as DNA, the CDR3 is TGCGCCAGCAGCCTGGAGGGGACAGATGAAAAACTGTTTTTT. The chain carries TRBV5-1 and TRBJ1-4; TRBD1 matches 7 bases. Germline CDR1 is SGHRS and CDR2 is YFSETQ. This CDR3 has 14 residues. V lost 4 bases, J lost 6 bases, and 6 bases stayed unmatched.

There are a few counts of this clonotype. The gene calls are TRBV20-1 and TRBJ1-2; 7 nucleotides align to TRBD1. The germline gives CDR1 DFQATT, CDR2 SNEGSKA (reference sequence). CDR3 length: 12 residues. V lost 6 bases, J lost 7 bases, and 8 bases stayed unmatched. The DNA for the CDR3 is TGCAGTGCCTTGGACAGGCCGGCTGGCTACACCTTC. It yields the protein CSALDRPAGYTF.

This clonotype was seen repeatedly, ten times or more. The genes are TRBV7-8 and TRBJ1-2; D unresolved. Germline loops: CDR1 SGHVS, CDR2 FQNEAQ. The CDR3 has 13 residues. V lost 1 base and J lost 3, with 6 bases in between. The CDR3 spells CASSLEGYYGYTF. The CDR3 bases are TGTGCCAGCAGCTTAGAAGGGTACTATGGCTACACCTTC.

The rearrangement joins TRBV12-3 or TRBV12-4 to TRBJ2-3, with a tentative D call TRBD2 (5 bases). Trimming stripped 3 bases from V and 6 bases from J, with 13 bases between. The CDR3 has 14 amino acids. The CDR3 DNA reads TGTGCCAGCAGTTTGGTAGAGGGAAGCGATACGCAGTATTTT. This encodes CASSLVEGSDTQYF.

The rearrangement joins TRBV19 to TRBJ1-2, with 9 bases aligning to TRBD1. The germline gives CDR1 LNHDA, CDR2 SQIVND (reference sequence). There are 14 residues in the CDR3. V lost 6 bases, J lost 3 bases, and 5 bases stayed unmatched. This CDR3 is CASSLGQGYYGYTF. DNA of the CDR3: TGTGCCAGTAGCCTTGGACAGGGGTACTATGGCTACACCTTC.

The chain has TRBV12-3 or TRBV12-4 and TRBJ2-1; D is unresolved. V was cut by 1 base and J by 7 bases, with 5 bases left in between. The CDR3 length is 12 residues. DNA of the CDR3: TGTGCCAGCAGTTTAGTATTTAATGAGCAGTTCTTC. As protein: CASSLVFNEQFF.

At least ten counts were recorded for this clonotype. This chain joins TRBV12-3 or TRBV12-4 and TRBJ2-4; 9 bases are a match to TRBD2. J gave up 0 bases and V 6 bases, and 24 bases lay outside the gene matches. The CDR3 is made up of 22 amino acids. CDR3 sequence: CASRLEKRGAQISKLAKNIQYF. For the CDR3, the DNA is TGTGCCAGCAGACTCGAAAAGCGGGGGGCACAAATTAGTAAACTAGCCAAAAACATTCAGTACTTC.